The 31 T cell receptor beta chains in this list originate from one sample, sequenced in a study of blood T cell repertoires in COVID-19. The method was immunoSEQ multiplex PCR; TCRdb's version includes in-frame clones alone and lacks a portion of them. Among 70,000 or so clones, approximately 89% were seen once, and the ten largest hold 35% to 40%. Sequencing was done on a sample of peripheral blood. These receptors all come from a woman aged 80 or older with active or convalescent COVID-19.

The chain employs TRBV5-5 and TRBJ1-2; weak D call: TRBD1 (5 bases). The CDR3 covers 11 residues. V was trimmed by 0 bases and J by 13 bases, leaving 10 bases between them. Germline values: CDR1 SGHKS, CDR2 YYEKEE (reference sequence). CDR3 DNA sequence: TGTGCCAGCAGCTTGGGTCAGGACACCACCTTC. This translates into CASSLGQDTTF.

CDR3 protein: CASSSSANSPLHF. CDR3 nucleotide sequence: TGTGCCAGTAGTAGCAGCGCCAATTCACCCCTCCACTTT. V is TRBV19 and J is TRBJ1-6; D remains ambiguous. Germline CDR1 LNHDA, CDR2 SQIVND (reference sequence). V lost 4 bases and J lost 7, with 8 bases in between. CDR3 length: 13 residues.

This clone turned up a few times. The chain joins TRBV6-1 to TRBJ2-1; 9 bases map to TRBD1. The CDR3 is 17 residues long. Trimming at V came to 3 bases and at J to 13 bases, leaving 19 bases not matched to a gene. Germline V lookup: CDR1 MNHNS, CDR2 SASEGT. The CDR3 sequence: CASSDGPGQGPGGRQFF. CDR3 sequence (DNA): TGTGCCAGCAGTGACGGTCCGGGACAGGGTCCAGGCGGAAGACAGTTCTTC.

The rearrangement links TRBV30 to TRBJ1-5, with TRBD1 matching over 8 bases. J lost 4 bases, V lost 2 bases, and 7 bases had no gene match. The CDR3 has 15 residues. Germline V gene data show CDR1 as GTSNPN and CDR2 as SVGIG (reference sequence). CDR3 sequence (DNA): TGTGCCTGGAGTCCCGGACAGGGTAGGAATCAGCCCCAGCATTTT. This codes for CAWSPGQGRNQPQHF. The whole variable domain, remainder taken from reference TRBV30 and TRBJ1-5, is SQTIHQWPATLVQPVGSPLSLECTVEGTSNPNLYWYRQAAGRGLQLLFYSVGIGQISSEVPQNLSASRPQDRQFILSSKKLLLSDSGFYLCAWSPGQGRNQPQHFGDGTRLSIL.

V is TRBV28 and J is TRBJ2-1, with D possibly TRBD2 on 6 matching bases. The CDR3 has 14 residues. Trimming took off 2 bases at V and 5 bases at J, with 10 bases between the two ends. Germline assignment: CDR1 MDHEN and CDR2 SYDVKM. The CDR3 bases are TGTGCCAGCAGTTTAGGACGGAGGGACAATGAGCAGTTCTTC. This encodes CASSLGRRDNEQFF.

The CDR3 here is CASTLGSGIYGYTF. CDR3 in DNA: TGTGCCAGCACCCTTGGTTCGGGGATATATGGCTACACCTTC. The chain employs TRBV7-9 and TRBJ1-2, with D unclear. V was shortened by 7 bases and J by 5 bases, with 17 bases between the two germline ends. Germline CDR1 and CDR2: SEHNR and FQNEAQ (reference sequence). The CDR3 spans 14 residues. The full variable domain, in which reference TRBV7-9 and TRBJ1-2 provide the parts outside the CDR3, is DTGVSQNPRHKITKRGQNVTFRCDPISEHNRLYWYRQTLGQGPEFLTYFQNEAQLEKSRLLSDRFSAERPKGSFSTLEIQRTEQGDSAMYLCASTLGSGIYGYTFGSGTRLTVV.

This clone was picked up one time. This sequence joins TRBV28 and TRBJ2-2, with 10 bases fitting TRBD2. Losses at the gene ends were 8 bases for V and 7 bases for J; bases not matched to a gene: 10. Per germline, CDR1 MDHEN and CDR2 SYDVKM. The CDR3 is made up of 15 amino acids. CDR3 amino acids: CASLRSGGAVGELFF. CDR3 in DNA: TGTGCCAGCCTTAGGAGCGGGGGGGCCGTCGGGGAGCTGTTTTTT. The variable domain in full, with the rest retrieved from reference TRBV28 and TRBJ2-2, is DVKVTQSSRYLVKRTGEKVFLECVQDMDHENMFWYRQDPGLGLRLIYFSYDVKMKEKGDIPEGYSVSREKKERFSLILESASTNQTSMYLCASLRSGGAVGELFFGEGSRLTVL.

The chain employs TRBV7-8 and TRBJ2-3; D perhaps matches TRBD1 (6 bases). Germline CDR1 and CDR2: SGHVS and FQNEAQ. The V and J ends lost 0 bases and 2 bases respectively, with 15 bases between them. CDR3 length: 17 amino acids. In DNA form, the CDR3 reads TGTGCCAGCAGCTTAGCGGGCGGTCAGGGGCCCACAGATACGCAGTATTTT. It encodes CASSLAGGQGPTDTQYF.

This clone was seen more than once but under ten times. The chain is built from TRBV5-1 and TRBJ1-5; D is ambiguous. Trimming pared 0 bases from V and 0 bases from J, leaving 7 bases between. Germline values: CDR1 SGHRS, CDR2 YFSETQ. The CDR3 is 15 residues long. The DNA of the CDR3 is TGCGCCAGCAGCTTGGACGGGTTTAGCAATCAGCCCCAGCATTTT. Translating gives CASSLDGFSNQPQHF.

The chain uses TRBV30 and TRBJ2-3, with D possibly matching TRBD1 (5 bases). CDR3 size: 14 residues. CDR1 GTSNPN and CDR2 SVGIG come from the germline V gene (reference sequence). The V gene lost 0 bases and the J gene lost 5 bases, with 12 bases spanning the gap. Here the CDR3 DNA reads TGTGCCTGGAGTGTCCTAGGGGTAGGAGATACGCAGTATTTT. Its protein product is CAWSVLGVGDTQYF.

As for this clone: A clone one base away is much larger, so this may be a read error. The rearrangement joins TRBV7-9 to TRBJ2-1; D is uncertain. This CDR3 is built from 12 residues. Germline V gene lookup returns CDR1 SEHNR and CDR2 FQNEAQ (reference sequence). The V and J ends lost 4 bases and 7 bases respectively, with 8 bases between them. For the CDR3, the DNA is TGTGCCAGCAGCTCTTCCCAGAATGAGCAGTTCTTC. Its translation is CASSSSQNEQFF.

The chain uses TRBV19 and TRBJ2-7, with TRBD2 identical over 10 bases. The CDR3 has 15 residues. Germline CDR1 reads LNHDA; CDR2 reads SQIVND (reference sequence). Trimming took 4 bases from V and 4 from J; bases not matched to a gene: 7. The DNA for the CDR3 is TGTGCCAGTAGTAGAGCGGGGGGGCCGTTGTACGAGCAGTACTTC. It translates to CASSRAGGPLYEQYF. Based on the CDR3 plus reference TRBV19 and TRBJ2-7, the full variable domain is DGGITQSPKYLFRKEGQNVTLSCEQNLNHDAMYWYRQDPGQGLRLIYYSQIVNDFQKGDIAEGYSVSREKKESFPLTVTSAQKNPTAFYLCASSRAGGPLYEQYFGPGTRLTVT.

The chain couples TRBV19 to TRBJ2-5; 8 nucleotides agree with TRBD1. Germline V CDR1 and CDR2: LNHDA, SQIVND (reference sequence). V trimming: 4 bases; J trimming: 5 bases; junction bases outside the gene matches: 6. The CDR3 totals 14 residues. As DNA, the CDR3 is TGTGCCAGTAGTACAGGGGGCGTGAGGGAGACCCAGTACTTC. It specifies CASSTGGVRETQYF.

In its sample, this clone was seen once. The V gene is TRBV7-9, the J gene TRBJ1-6; D not certain. The CDR3 has 16 residues. Germline V gives CDR1 SEHNR, CDR2 FQNEAQ (reference sequence). V lost 4 bases and J 6 bases, leaving 16 bases between the germline ends. The CDR3 spells CASSSAAGNTNSPLHF. The CDR3 DNA reads TGTGCCAGCAGCTCGGCGGCGGGGAATACTAATTCACCCCTCCACTTT.

This clone was picked up one time. V and J are TRBV7-7 and TRBJ2-6, with D tentatively TRBD2 (5 bases). The CDR3 sequence is 15 residues long. V shed 5 bases and J shed 2 bases, with 10 bases lying between them. The V gene's germline CDR1 is SSHAT and CDR2 FNYEAQ (reference sequence). CDR3 amino acids: CASSAGGAGANVLTF. DNA for the CDR3: TGTGCCAGCAGCGCCGGAGGCGCTGGGGCCAACGTCCTGACTTTC.

This chain uses TRBV5-6 with TRBJ2-1; 14 nucleotides align to TRBD2. With V trimmed by 1 base and J by 2 bases, 8 bases remained unmatched. Germline assignment: CDR1 SGHDT and CDR2 YYEEEE. This CDR3 is 19 amino acids long. The CDR3 region is CASSLSVTSGGAAYNEQFF. CDR3 nucleotides: TGTGCCAGCAGCTTGTCGGTGACTAGCGGGGGGGCCGCCTACAATGAGCAGTTCTTC.

This clone was picked up a small number of times. The chain uses TRBV24-1 and TRBJ1-2; weak D call: TRBD1 (5 bases). Trimming took 4 bases from V and 8 from J, leaving 13 bases between them. The CDR3 is 13 amino acids. The germline V gene has CDR1 KGHDR and CDR2 SFDVKD. The CDR3 loop is CATSDEGLGGYTF. In DNA, the CDR3 is TGTGCCACCAGTGACGAGGGACTGGGAGGCTACACCTTC.

Here the CDR3 reads CASSQGNRGYGYTF. In DNA form, the CDR3 reads TGCGCCAGCAGCCAAGGTAACAGGGGCTATGGCTACACCTTC. The chain recombines TRBV4-1 with TRBJ1-2; 7 bases map to TRBD1. The CDR3 spans 14 residues. Per the germline V gene, CDR1 is MGHRA and CDR2 is YSYEKL. With 1 base clipped from V and 4 bases from J, the junction kept 3 bases outside the gene matches.

This clone has more than one count but fewer than ten. CDR3 in amino acids: CASSQGLDNSPLHF. CDR3 coding DNA: TGTGCCAGCAGCCAAGGGCTGGATAATTCACCCCTCCACTTT. J is TRBJ1-6 and V is TRBV3-1 (or the pseudogene TRBV3-2); D is unresolved. The CDR3 is 14 amino acids. Germline V gene lookup returns CDR1 LGHDT and CDR2 YNNKEL (reference sequence). Trimming took 1 base from V and 5 from J, leaving 6 bases between them.

The chain employs TRBV7-3 and TRBJ1-1; D gene uncertain. Germline V gene sequence: CDR1 SGHTA, CDR2 FQGTGA. Trimming stripped 4 bases from V and 0 bases from J, with 6 bases between. The CDR3 has 13 amino acids. CDR3: CASSSGLNTEAFF. Here the CDR3 DNA reads TGTGCCAGCAGCTCCGGGTTGAACACTGAAGCTTTCTTT. The whole variable domain, remainder taken from reference TRBV7-3 and TRBJ1-1, is GAGVSQTPSNKVTEKGKYVELRCDPISGHTALYWYRQSLGQGPEFLIYFQGTGAADDSGLPNDRFFAVRPEGSVSTLKIQRTERGDSAVYLCASSSGLNTEAFFGQGTRLTVV.

V and J are TRBV4-1 and TRBJ1-5; 9 bases fit TRBD1. CDR1 is MGHRA, CDR2 YSYEKL, per germline. The CDR3 has 16 amino acids. Trimming took 4 bases from V and 5 from J; bases not matched to a gene: 9. The DNA for the CDR3 is TGCGCCAGCAGCCGAACCGGGACAGGGTCATATCAGCCCCAGCATTTT. This encodes CASSRTGTGSYQPQHF.

V gene TRBV6-2 or TRBV6-3 combines with J gene TRBJ1-2; D perhaps matches TRBD1 (5 bases). CDR1 MNHEY and CDR2 SVGEGT come from the germline V gene. This CDR3 is built from 15 residues. Trimming shortened V by 0 bases and J by 6 bases, and 14 bases separated the two germline ends. This CDR3 reads CASSYSNRLRDGYTF. The DNA of the CDR3 is TGTGCCAGCAGTTACTCGAACAGGCTCAGGGATGGCTACACCTTC.

The chain uses TRBV6-5 and TRBJ1-1, with TRBD1 identical over 9 bases. V was pared by 6 bases and J by 4 bases, with 9 bases of the junction left unmatched. The CDR3 is 15 amino acids. CDR1 and CDR2 from the germline V gene are MNHEY and SVGAGI. CDR3 sequence reads: CASSRGDRVSTEAFF. The DNA of the CDR3 is TGTGCCAGCAGCAGAGGGGACAGGGTTAGCACTGAAGCTTTCTTT.

This clone was counted a single time. The chain joins TRBV18 to TRBJ1-1; perhaps TRBD1 as D (5 bases). Germline-derived CDR1 and CDR2 are KGHSH and LQKENI. V dropped 3 bases and J dropped 4 bases, with 18 bases sitting between them. The CDR3 loop spans 16 amino acids. The DNA for the CDR3 is TGTGCCAGCTCACCGGGGTGGGGAGGGGCTACCACTGAAGCTTTCTTT. Translated, it gives CASSPGWGGATTEAFF.

The chain has TRBV7-3 and TRBJ1-2, with 10 bases matching TRBD1. The CDR3 is made up of 15 amino acids. V gave up 5 bases and J gave up 3 bases; unmatched junction bases: 6. Germline V gives CDR1 SGHTA, CDR2 FQGTGA. CDR3: CASSPRGQGYYGYTF. The CDR3 DNA sequence: TGTGCCAGCAGCCCAAGGGGACAGGGGTACTATGGCTACACCTTC.

This clone came up once. This rearrangement joins TRBV2 to TRBJ1-1; D gene uncertain. CDR3 length: 14 amino acids. Germline V gene lookup returns CDR1 SNHLY and CDR2 FYNNEI. Trimming took 7 bases from V and 1 from J, leaving 13 bases between them. The CDR3 coding sequence is TGTGCCAGCATTCTTGAGCTTTCGAACACTGAAGCTTTCTTT. Translated: CASILELSNTEAFF.

The V call is TRBV13, the J call TRBJ1-1; D remains ambiguous. The CDR3 runs 15 residues. Germline CDR1 reads PRHDT; CDR2 reads FYEKMQ (reference sequence). V was shortened by 2 bases and J by 4 bases, with 14 bases between the two germline ends. In nucleotides, the CDR3 is TGTGCCAGCAGCTTATATCATGGGGAGGGCACTGAAGCTTTCTTT. Its protein product is CASSLYHGEGTEAFF.

The V gene is TRBV2, the J gene TRBJ2-5; 10 bases are shared with TRBD2. Per germline, CDR1 SNHLY and CDR2 FYNNEI. This CDR3 has 15 residues. The junction had 4 bases not matched to a gene; V was cut back by 6 bases and J by 0 bases. The CDR3 loop is CASRAGTSDQETQYF. CDR3 nucleotides: TGTGCCAGCAGAGCCGGGACTAGCGACCAAGAGACCCAGTACTTC.

The gene calls are TRBV5-1 and TRBJ2-1, with 10 bases lining up with TRBD1. V shed 4 bases and J 4 bases; nucleotides not matched to a gene: 5. Germline V gene data show CDR1 as SGHRS and CDR2 as YFSETQ. The CDR3 has 15 residues. The CDR3 DNA reads as TGCGCCAGCAGCGTGACAGGGGGCCCATACAATGAGCAGTTCTTC. As protein: CASSVTGGPYNEQFF.

The chain joins TRBV2 to TRBJ2-3; 12 bases map to TRBD2. V gave up 2 bases and J gave up 3 bases; unmatched junction bases: 6. The germline V gene encodes CDR1 SNHLY and CDR2 FYNNEI. The CDR3 contains 17 residues. This chain's CDR3 is CASSELAGGLGTDTQYF. The DNA for the CDR3 is TGTGCCAGCAGTGAACTAGCGGGGGGGCTAGGGACAGATACGCAGTATTTT.

This chain's CDR3 is CASSYLLGLAGTTDTQYF. The CDR3 DNA follows: TGTGCCAGCAGTTACCTCCTAGGACTAGCGGGGACCACAGATACGCAGTATTTT. This sequence joins TRBV6-2 or TRBV6-3 and TRBJ2-3, with 12 bases that match TRBD2. The CDR3 totals 18 residues. Germline trimming cut 2 bases from V and 2 bases from J; bases unmatched to any gene: 8. CDR1 and CDR2 (germline): MNHEY, SVGEGT.